What follows are 9 T cell receptor beta chains derived from one specimen sequenced in a study of T cell repertoires in cytomegalovirus infection. These receptors' targets are unknown. TCRdb reprocessed the reads with MiXCR, giving one entry per CDR3 protein. This table holds around 900,000 distinct CDR3 sequences, 31% found once. Sequenced material: cultured CD8+ T cells from PBMCs, taken from culture after CMV antigen stimulation. The source of these receptors is a human donor in good health (CMV status not recorded). Some clones in this sample may be carry-over from other donors' samples.

This sequence joins TRBV27 and TRBJ1-2, with TRBD1 identical over 8 bases. The length of the CDR3 is 15 residues. V dropped 4 bases and J dropped 3; count of bases not matched to a gene: 7. Germline V gene sequence: CDR1 MNHEY, CDR2 SMNVEV (reference sequence). The chain's CDR3 is CASSSRETGDYGYTF. CDR3 nucleotides: TGTGCCAGCAGTTCCCGCGAGACAGGGGACTATGGCTACACCTTC.

The rearrangement uses TRBV27 and TRBJ2-7, with D possibly being TRBD1 (5 bases). V was shortened by 4 bases and J by 0 bases, with 13 bases between the two germline ends. Germline V gene data show CDR1 as MNHEY and CDR2 as SMNVEV (reference sequence). There are 15 residues in the CDR3. The CDR3 bases are TGTGCCAGCAGTTACGCAATCCAGGGCTCCTACGAGCAGTACTTC. The encoded protein is CASSYAIQGSYEQYF.

The chain carries TRBV6-8 and TRBJ2-1; 10 bases line up with TRBD1. The germline V gene encodes CDR1 MNHGY and CDR2 SAAAGT. The V segment lost 2 bases and the J segment 10 bases; nucleotides outside the gene matches: 8. The CDR3 is made up of 15 amino acids. CDR3 sequence: CASSYGTGAQGEQFF. As DNA, the CDR3 is TGTGCCAGCAGTTACGGGACAGGGGCTCAGGGGGAGCAGTTCTTC.

This chain connects TRBV25-1 to TRBJ1-6; no clear D. CDR3 size: 12 residues. The germline V and J ends were trimmed by 2 bases and 11 bases, with 7 bases remaining between them. The germline V gene has CDR1 MGHDK and CDR2 SYGVNS. CDR3 protein: CASSEGPPPLHF. The CDR3 bases are TGTGCCAGCAGTGAAGGGCCTCCACCCCTCCACTTT.

This clonotype was seen more than once but under ten times. The V and J genes are TRBV6-2 or TRBV6-3 and TRBJ2-3; the D is unclear. The CDR3 spans 16 residues. Trimming left V 0 bases short and J 0 bases short, with 10 bases between. Per germline, CDR1 MNHEY and CDR2 SVGEGT. Here the CDR3 DNA reads TGTGCCAGCAGTTACTCAGGGTACGGGAGCACAGATACGCAGTATTTT. Translated, it gives CASSYSGYGSTDTQYF.

This clonotype was seen a few times. The chain employs TRBV28 and TRBJ2-7; D is possibly TRBD1 or TRBD2 (5 bases each). Looked up from germline, CDR1 is MDHEN and CDR2 is SYDVKM. This CDR3 is 12 amino acids long. Between the trimmed V and J ends, which lost 5 bases and 5 bases, there was a span of 10 bases. CDR3 DNA: TGTGCCAGCAGTGAAGGGGACCACGAGCAGTACGTC. Protein sequence: CASSEGDHEQYV.

The rearrangement joins TRBV9 to TRBJ2-1; D is uncertain. The germline CDR1 and CDR2 sequences are SGDLS and YYNGEE. Between the trimmed V and J ends, which lost 0 bases and 9 bases, there was a span of 10 bases. This CDR3 is built from 13 residues. The CDR3 bases are TGTGCCAGCAGCGTAGGTCAAGGCGGTGAGCAGTTCTTC. This codes for CASSVGQGGEQFF.

The DNA for the CDR3 is TGTGCCAGCAGCGACAGGGGCGTGAGGGAGCAGTTCTTC. Translating it yields CASSDRGVREQFF. The V call is TRBV9, the J call TRBJ2-1, with 7 positions matching TRBD1. The CDR3 extends over 13 amino acids. V was clipped by 3 bases and J by 10 bases; unmatched bases: 7. The germline CDR1 and CDR2 sequences are SGDLS and YYNGEE.

This chain joins TRBV19 and TRBJ1-4, with D hard to call. Germline CDR1 and CDR2: LNHDA and SQIVND (reference sequence). V gave up 2 bases and J gave up 6 bases, with 10 bases separating them. The CDR3 runs to 14 residues. The CDR3 is CASSILGKDEKLFF. The CDR3 DNA reads TGTGCCAGTAGTATACTCGGGAAAGATGAAAAACTGTTTTTT.